Here is one T cell receptor (beta chain) with its context. This clonotype has a handful of counts. Its antigen is currently not known. Base qualities were left out, and no much larger clone turns up one base away. This record belongs to a study of blood T cells in healthy people across ages (dated by TCRdb to about 2015). Concerning the study at large: In model experiments, roughly one uniquely barcoded TCR beta cDNA molecule per two T cells was captured by template switching. The donors were divided into four age groups: young (average roughly 17 years), middle-aged (approximately 42), aged (approximately 62) and long-lived (82). To track age-related changes in TCR beta repertoire diversity, the study relied on deep sequencing normalized with unique cDNA molecular identifiers. To avoid experimental bias, donors of different ages were randomly spread across the sequencing lanes. Two additional independent replicas of 1 million unique cDNA reads from the same blood draw were analyzed for two donors (one aged 18 to 30 and one aged 80 or older).

Study-level results and caveats: Estimates of total diversity based on one million sequenced T cells were regarded as lower bounds and as underestimates. A strong correlation was found between observed TCR beta diversity and the percentage of naive T cells measured by flow cytometry. Compared with the aged group, more naive CD4+ T cells, fewer expanded clones and increased TCR diversity were shown by the long-lived group, suggesting age selection. Because the CMV infection status of the donors was unknown, age-related changes in expanded clonotypes may potentially have been confounded. Observed TCR beta diversity per million T cells fell roughly linearly with age, and a significant reduction was already apparent by age around 40. Because profiling used bulk unsorted PBMCs, naive and antigen-experienced compartments could not be compared conclusively.

Donors were roughly 40 systemically healthy Caucasian individuals from Russia aged roughly 6 to 100 years. Each donor gave ten milliliters of peripheral blood, collected into EDTA-treated Vacutainer tubes. Ficoll-Paque density-gradient centrifugation was used to isolate PBMCs, with at least 6 million obtained per sample. Total RNA was extracted from PBMCs with Trizol reagent, with at least 6 micrograms obtained per sample. The percentages of naive CD45RAhigh/CD27high T cells were determined by flow cytometry on a PBMC aliquot from every donor. Measured from the cysteine to the phenylalanine, the CDR3 is 13 residues long. The entry retains the CDR3 DNA only, 39 bases that are in frame from base 1. The germline V gene (reference sequence) gives CDR1 as DFQATT and CDR2 as SNEGSKA. The V and J ends are trimmed by 6 bases and 3 bases, leaving 15 bases between them. The library was obtained by 5' RACE. A second PCR of roughly 7 to 12 cycles was run with a J-beta primer mix and a sample-barcoded 5' primer. Each TCR beta cDNA molecule received a unique molecular identifier from a template-switch 5' adaptor carrying 12 random nucleotides. At least 2.5 million CDR3-containing paired-end reads were obtained from each sample. All of the RNA was converted into first-strand cDNA using the Mint cDNA synthesis kit, with a TRBC-specific oligonucleotide serving as the primer. Following uracil-DNA glycosylase treatment, all cDNA underwent a first 18-cycle PCR with the universal primers M1SS and BC2_uni_R. As for the authors' bioinformatics: For normalization, 1 million high-quality reads were randomly selected from each sample, with every read carrying a distinct molecular identifier. Reads sharing molecular identifiers were discarded rather than binned into consensus sequences. MiTCR, run with a Q25 quality threshold and the strictest error-elimination algorithm, handled CDR3 identification, clonotype clustering and error correction. Lower-bound total TCR beta diversity was estimated with a nonparametric unseen species model using Euler transformation. TCRdb reworked the public reads: Q25 trimming with fastp, MiXCR clone assembly, productive beta chains retained. A single entry per CDR3 protein holds the most common genes and DNA from its merged rows. What appears here as the V and J calls and clone size reflects TCRdb's work, not the paper's. Counted in this sample were 1.5 million to 2 million distinct CDR3 sequences; approximately 40% of them appeared once. The ten largest clones capture approximately 22% of the sample.

The receptor was derived from a human donor in good health. Specimen: blood. The receptor chain draws on TRBV20-1 and TRBJ2-7, and possibly TRBD1, on 6 matching bases. The CDR3 loop reads CSAYRDLYYEQYF. The sequence in DNA is TGCAGTGCATACAGGGATTTATACTACGAGCAGTACTTC.